The rows below give T cell receptor beta chains drawn from one sample of a study of blood T cell repertoires in COVID-19. The assay was immunoSEQ multiplex PCR, and TCRdb's table has in-frame clones only and misses some. The data hold some 270,000 clones, with approximately 88% observed a single time. Material for sequencing was peripheral blood. Every receptor here comes from a man aged 50 to 60 with acute or convalescent COVID-19. CDR3s include the opening cysteine and the closing phenylalanine or tryptophan. D genes are given only for firm matches. Where a row states a size, it is once, few, many or the class of an expanded clone; other rows omit it.

cdr3_aa: CASSPGGEQFF
cdr3_nt: TGCGCCAGCAGCCCGGGGGGCGAGCAGTTCTTC
j_call: TRBJ2-1
v_call: TRBV5-1
d_call: -
clone_size: -

cdr3_aa: CASSLRFTNEKLFF
cdr3_nt: TGTGCCAGCAGCTTACGGTTTACGAATGAAAAACTGTTTTTT
j_call: TRBJ1-4
v_call: TRBV7-2
d_call: -
clone_size: -

cdr3_aa: CASSPYGGSYEQYF
cdr3_nt: TGTGCCAGCAGCCCATACGGGGGATCCTACGAGCAGTACTTC
j_call: TRBJ2-7
v_call: TRBV3-1/TRBV3-2
d_call: -
clone_size: -

cdr3_aa: CASSYTQQGYGYTF
cdr3_nt: TGTGCCAGCAGTTACACCCAACAGGGGTATGGCTACACCTTC
j_call: TRBJ1-2
v_call: TRBV6-5
d_call: TRBD1
clone_size: -

cdr3_aa: CASSLGGGSQETQYF
cdr3_nt: TGCGCCAGCAGCTTGGGCGGAGGATCCCAAGAGACCCAGTACTTC
j_call: TRBJ2-5
v_call: TRBV5-1
d_call: -
clone_size: -

cdr3_aa: CASSTQGAGNTIYF
cdr3_nt: TGCGCCAGCAGCACACAGGGTGCCGGAAACACCATATATTTT
j_call: TRBJ1-3
v_call: TRBV5-1
d_call: -
clone_size: -

cdr3_aa: CASSETDPYEQYF
cdr3_nt: TGTGCCAGCTCAGAGACAGATCCCTACGAGCAGTACTTC
j_call: TRBJ2-7
v_call: TRBV18
d_call: -
clone_size: -

cdr3_aa: CASSSSHRGEEQYF
cdr3_nt: TGTGCTAGCAGCTCATCCCACAGGGGAGAAGAGCAGTACTTC
j_call: TRBJ2-7
v_call: TRBV7-7
d_call: TRBD1
clone_size: -

cdr3_aa: CASTRDSYTGELFF
cdr3_nt: TGCGCCAGCACACGGGACTCTTACACCGGGGAGCTGTTTTTT
j_call: TRBJ2-2
v_call: TRBV5-1
d_call: -
clone_size: -

cdr3_aa: CASSETQQEWETQYF
cdr3_nt: TGTGCCAGCAGTGAAACACAACAGGAATGGGAGACCCAGTACTTC
j_call: TRBJ2-5
v_call: TRBV25-1
d_call: -
clone_size: -

cdr3_aa: CASTQGVSYNEQFF
cdr3_nt: TGTGCCAGCACCCAGGGGGTCTCCTACAATGAGCAGTTCTTC
j_call: TRBJ2-1
v_call: TRBV28
d_call: TRBD1
clone_size: once

cdr3_aa: CASSYSSSGGETQYF
cdr3_nt: TGTGCCAGCAGTTACTCGTCTAGCGGGGGAGAGACCCAGTACTTC
j_call: TRBJ2-5
v_call: TRBV6-2/TRBV6-3
d_call: TRBD2
clone_size: -

cdr3_aa: CAWSPTRVRGHTEAFF
cdr3_nt: TGTGCCTGGAGTCCGACCAGAGTGAGGGGGCACACTGAAGCTTTCTTT
j_call: TRBJ1-1
v_call: TRBV30
d_call: TRBD1
clone_size: once

cdr3_aa: CAWSGAITGTAPLHF
cdr3_nt: TGTGCCTGGAGTGGAGCGATCACAGGGACGGCACCCCTCCACTTT
j_call: TRBJ1-6
v_call: TRBV30
d_call: -
clone_size: -

cdr3_aa: CASSLVSWPDTQYF
cdr3_nt: TGTGCCAGCAGCTTGGTCAGTTGGCCAGATACGCAGTATTTT
j_call: TRBJ2-3
v_call: TRBV5-8
d_call: -
clone_size: once

cdr3_aa: CASSSSGGAGGETQYF
cdr3_nt: TGCGCCAGCAGCTCGAGCGGGGGGGCCGGCGGAGAGACCCAGTACTTC
j_call: TRBJ2-5
v_call: TRBV5-1
d_call: TRBD2
clone_size: -

cdr3_aa: CASSLWTGGVIYGYTF
cdr3_nt: TGTGCCAGCAGCCTTTGGACAGGGGGAGTGATCTATGGCTACACCTTC
j_call: TRBJ1-2
v_call: TRBV3-1/TRBV3-2
d_call: TRBD1
clone_size: -

cdr3_aa: CASSDLRSFYGYTF
cdr3_nt: TGTGCCAGCAGTGACCTTCGCAGTTTCTATGGCTACACCTTC
j_call: TRBJ1-2
v_call: TRBV6-4
d_call: -
clone_size: -

cdr3_aa: CASSPGTGAHEQYF
cdr3_nt: TGTGCCAGCAGCCCCGGGACAGGGGCCCACGAGCAGTACTTC
j_call: TRBJ2-7
v_call: TRBV7-3
d_call: TRBD1
clone_size: -

cdr3_aa: CASGRTRDEKLFF
cdr3_nt: TGTGCCAGCGGAAGGACGAGGGATGAAAAACTGTTTTTT
j_call: TRBJ1-4
v_call: TRBV6-5
d_call: -
clone_size: -